The 23 T cell receptor beta chains listed next were all sequenced from one sample in a study of graft-versus-host responses after intestinal transplantation (dated by TCRdb to the early 2020s). These receptors lack a known antigen. Library method: the immunoSEQ multiplex PCR assay. TCRdb holds this immuneACCESS table with in-frame rearrangements only. Some clones are missing; in checked studies, unresolved V genes explain under half, and the rest has no known cause. The sample table shows about 97,000 clones, and 91% are seen once. Jointly, the top ten make up about 0.18% of the sample. The meaning of the sample's time point label: cells obtained before transplantation from donor or recipient. This specimen was unstimulated CD4+ T cells sorted from spleen or lymph node cells, taken before transplant. The receptors originated from a human donor who was the organ donor for an intestinal transplant.

The count of this clone is one. The rearrangement joins TRBV19 to TRBJ1-6; 9 bases align to TRBD1. The CDR3 is 17 amino acids. J lost 7 bases, V lost 3 bases, and 10 bases had no gene match. CDR1 and CDR2 (germline): LNHDA, SQIVND (reference sequence). CDR3 DNA: TGTGCCAGTAGTATTATTGGACAGGGGTTTGGAAATTCACCCCTCCACTTT. Protein: CASSIIGQGFGNSPLHF.

This sequence joins TRBV5-1 and TRBJ2-3; the D is unclear. The CDR3 is 15 amino acids. V was trimmed by 0 bases and J by 4 bases, leaving 12 bases between them. Germline-derived CDR1 and CDR2 are SGHRS and YFSETQ. CDR3 sequence reads: CASSLGTIESDTQYF. In DNA, the CDR3 is TGCGCCAGCAGCTTGGGCACGATAGAGTCAGATACGCAGTATTTT.

The V gene is TRBV30, the J gene TRBJ2-1; weak D call: TRBD2 (5 bases). V lost 5 bases and J 0 bases, leaving 8 bases between the germline ends. Germline V gene lookup returns CDR1 GTSNPN and CDR2 SVGIG (reference sequence). The CDR3 consists of 13 residues. The CDR3 sequence: CAWASNSYNEQFF. The CDR3 DNA is TGTGCCTGGGCTAGCAACTCCTACAATGAGCAGTTCTTC.

V usage is TRBV7-9 and J usage is TRBJ2-1; D might be TRBD2 (7 bases). The CDR3 runs to 15 residues. Germline V gives CDR1 SEHNR, CDR2 FQNEAQ (reference sequence). V was shortened by 1 base and J by 6 bases, with 13 bases between the two germline ends. Here the CDR3 reads CASSLGGGNRNEQFF. The CDR3 bases are TGTGCCAGCAGCTTAGGGGGGGGCAATCGCAATGAGCAGTTCTTC.

The V gene is TRBV25-1, the J gene TRBJ2-3; 8 nucleotides match TRBD2. The V segment lost 5 bases and the J segment 3 bases; nucleotides outside the gene matches: 7. Germline loops: CDR1 MGHDK, CDR2 SYGVNS. CDR3 size: 15 residues. The CDR3 coding sequence is TGTGCCAGCAGTCACCGACTAGCGTTAACAGATACGCAGTATTTT. This codes for CASSHRLALTDTQYF.

The CDR3: CASSQEARAGKSQETQYF. CDR3 sequence (DNA): TGCGCCAGCAGCCAAGAAGCCAGGGCAGGGAAGTCCCAAGAGACCCAGTACTTC. The V gene is TRBV4-3, the J gene TRBJ2-5, with D maybe TRBD1 (5 bases). Trimming stripped 0 bases from V and 1 base from J, with 18 bases between. This CDR3 is built from 18 residues. CDR1 and CDR2 from the germline V gene are LGHNA and YSLEER.

The chain joins TRBV5-1 to TRBJ1-5, with 7 nucleotides matching TRBD1. Germline V gene data show CDR1 as SGHRS and CDR2 as YFSETQ. J lost 6 bases, V lost 0 bases, and 6 bases had no gene match. The length of the CDR3 is 15 residues. The CDR3 reads CASSLGSGGSQPQHF. In nucleotides, the CDR3 is TGCGCCAGCAGCTTGGGTTCAGGGGGGAGTCAGCCCCAGCATTTT.

The chain has TRBV6-6 and TRBJ2-2; 12 bases map to TRBD1. This CDR3 contains 14 residues. V gave up 8 bases and J gave up 6 bases; unmatched junction bases: 4. CDR1 is MNHNY, CDR2 SVGAGI, per germline (reference sequence). The CDR3: CASRGQGAAGELFF. The CDR3 DNA reads TGTGCCAGCCGGGGACAGGGGGCAGCCGGGGAGCTGTTTTTT.

Of note for this clone: Additional DNA sequences in this sample encode the identical CDR3. V and J are TRBV6-1 and TRBJ2-3; weak D call: TRBD2 (5 bases). V shed 3 bases and J shed 9 bases, with 13 bases lying between them. Germline CDR1 reads MNHNS; CDR2 reads SASEGT. The CDR3 contains 13 residues. The CDR3 DNA reads TGTGCCAGCAGTGAGCCGACGGGGAGAACGCAGTATTTT. Its protein product is CASSEPTGRTQYF.

The rearrangement links TRBV7-3 to TRBJ2-7, with 8 bases lining up with TRBD2. CDR1 and CDR2 from the germline V gene are SGHTA and FQGTGA. CDR3 length equals 16 residues. The junction had 19 bases not matched to a gene; V was cut back by 5 bases and J by 10 bases. The CDR3 region is CASSPGGGQPALGQYF. DNA for the CDR3: TGTGCCAGCAGCCCGGGGGGGGGACAACCCGCTTTGGGACAGTACTTC.

The V and J genes are TRBV10-3 and TRBJ1-3; D not certain. Trimming pared 11 bases from V and 0 bases from J, leaving 11 bases between. CDR1 and CDR2 from the germline V gene are ENHRY and SYGVKD. CDR3 length: 13 residues. CDR3 in DNA: TGTGCCGTAAGGGAGAACTCTGGAAACACCATATATTTT. This encodes CAVRENSGNTIYF.

This chain uses TRBV18 with TRBJ2-3, with TRBD2 identical over 9 bases. Germline V gene sequence: CDR1 KGHSH, CDR2 LQKENI. With 3 bases clipped from V and 5 bases from J, the junction kept 9 bases outside the gene matches. This CDR3 is 16 amino acids long. The CDR3 loop reads CASSPSSGAPGDTQYF. The CDR3, as DNA: TGTGCCAGCTCACCGTCTAGCGGGGCCCCGGGAGATACGCAGTATTTT.

The V call is TRBV5-6, the J call TRBJ1-3, with 10 nucleotides matching TRBD1. The CDR3 has 17 residues. Germline V lookup: CDR1 SGHDT, CDR2 YYEEEE. The ends lost 2 bases at V and 2 bases at J; junction bases unmatched: 7. CDR3 nucleotide sequence: TGTGCCAGCAGCTTACGGGGACAGGGGATTACTGGAAACACCATATATTTT. Translated: CASSLRGQGITGNTIYF.

V is TRBV28 and J is TRBJ1-2; D not resolved. There are 11 residues in the CDR3. V was clipped by 8 bases and J by 6 bases, with 10 bases between them. The germline V gene encodes CDR1 MDHEN and CDR2 SYDVKM. CDR3 amino acids: CASRKAHGYTF. DNA of the CDR3: TGTGCCAGCCGCAAAGCCCATGGCTACACCTTC.

V is TRBV19 and J is TRBJ2-7, with TRBD1 matching over 8 bases. The CDR3 runs 15 residues. Germline lookup yields CDR1 LNHDA and CDR2 SQIVND (reference sequence). The junction had 9 bases not matched to a gene; V was cut back by 6 bases and J by 2 bases. DNA of the CDR3: TGTGCCAGTAGCCCTATTCAGGGGGCCCCCTACGAGCAGTACTTC. It yields the protein CASSPIQGAPYEQYF.

The chain carries TRBV7-3 and TRBJ2-7; tentatively, D is TRBD2 (6 bases). The V gene lost 1 base and the J gene lost 6 bases, with 10 bases spanning the gap. The CDR3 sequence is 13 residues long. Germline V gene data show CDR1 as SGHTA and CDR2 as FQGTGA. CDR3 sequence reads: CASSLRGGGEQYF. CDR3 DNA: TGTGCCAGCAGCTTAAGGGGAGGCGGCGAGCAGTACTTC. Variable domain in full (rest from reference TRBV7-3 and TRBJ2-7): GAGVSQTPSNKVTEKGKYVELRCDPISGHTALYWYRQSLGQGPEFLIYFQGTGAADDSGLPNDRFFAVRPEGSVSTLKIQRTERGDSAVYLCASSLRGGGEQYFGPGTRLTVT.

This clone occurred once. The chain links TRBV7-2 to TRBJ1-2, with TRBD1 identical over 7 bases. The CDR3 covers 13 residues. V dropped 4 bases and J dropped 4; count of bases not matched to a gene: 3. Germline lookup yields CDR1 SGHTA and CDR2 FQGNSA. This chain's CDR3 is CASSSDRLYGYTF. The CDR3 bases are TGTGCCAGCAGCTCGGACAGGCTCTATGGCTACACCTTC.

The chain is built from TRBV27 and TRBJ2-2; possibly TRBD1 for D (6 bases). The V and J ends lost 10 bases and 4 bases respectively, with 16 bases between them. CDR1 and CDR2 (germline): MNHEY, SMNVEV (reference sequence). This CDR3 is 14 amino acids long. The chain's CDR3 is CATPDRDSTGELFF. DNA of the CDR3: TGTGCCACCCCGGACAGAGATAGCACCGGGGAGCTGTTTTTT.

This chain connects TRBV11-1 to TRBJ2-4; D perhaps matches TRBD1 (6 bases). Germline V gene data show CDR1 as SGHAT and CDR2 as FQDESV (reference sequence). V shed 4 bases and J shed 9 bases, with 19 bases lying between them. The CDR3 is made up of 15 amino acids. The CDR3 DNA reads as TGTGCCAGCAGCTCAACAGGGTATGGGGTTGGCATTCAGTACTTC. It codes for CASSSTGYGVGIQYF.

The chain couples TRBV9 to TRBJ2-2; 12 bases are shared with TRBD2. Germline CDR1 SGDLS, CDR2 YYNGEE. The CDR3 runs to 18 residues. The ends lost 2 bases at V and 6 bases at J; junction bases unmatched: 11. DNA for the CDR3: TGTGCCAGCAGCGTTTCCCCCCCGGCTAGCGGGGGGGCCGGGGAGCTGTTTTTT. Its translation: CASSVSPPASGGAGELFF.

The CDR3, as DNA: TGTGCCATCAAAATGGCAGGGTCGAACTATGGCTACACCTTC. Protein sequence: CAIKMAGSNYGYTF. The genes are TRBV10-3 and TRBJ1-2; tentative D call: TRBD1 (5 bases). The germline gives CDR1 ENHRY, CDR2 SYGVKD. This CDR3 spans 14 amino acids. V lost 7 bases, J lost 2 bases, and 14 bases lay in between.

The chain carries TRBV2 and TRBJ2-3, with D maybe TRBD1 (6 bases). Trimming removed 6 bases at V and 0 bases at J, with 13 bases between. Germline lookup yields CDR1 SNHLY and CDR2 FYNNEI. This CDR3 has 15 residues. The CDR3: CASREQGLSTDTQYF. CDR3 coding DNA: TGTGCCAGCAGGGAACAGGGCTTGAGCACAGATACGCAGTATTTT.

The chain employs TRBV11-2 and TRBJ2-5; possibly TRBD2 for D (5 bases). The CDR3 is 11 amino acids. Trimming stripped 1 base from V and 14 bases from J, with 11 bases between. Germline-derived CDR1 and CDR2 are SGHAT and FQNNGV. CDR3 nucleotides: TGTGCCAGCAGCTTAGGGGCGGGTCCCTACTTC. It codes for CASSLGAGPYF.